This entry is about one T cell receptor beta chain. No antigen is known for it. In germline, CDR1 is ENHRY, CDR2 SYGVKD. Trimming cost V 4 bases and J 11 bases; bases outside gene matches: 11. The CDR3 totals 14 residues. The sample comes from a study of blood T cells in healthy people across ages. Study-wide results and limits: Long-lived and aged donors differed, with more naive CD4+ cells and higher diversity in the long-lived.

Then a second PCR, running about 6 to 12 cycles, was carried out with a sample-barcoded 5' primer and a J-beta primer mix. A minimum of 3 million CDR3-containing paired-end reads was obtained for each sample. TCRdb processed the 5' RACE reads anew with MiXCR; each CDR3 protein has one entry. The profile covers about 580,000 distinct CDR3 sequences, with 40% to 50% appearing a single time and around 24% taken by the ten largest. The people who gave samples were healthy Caucasians from Russia, aged about 6 to 100. Specimen: blood. The rearrangement links TRBV10-3 to TRBJ2-5; 9 positions match TRBD2. This clonotype was obtained from a man older than 75 in good health. The CDR3 reads CAISGSGGYNEQYF. The CDR3, as DNA: TGTGCCATCAGTGGCAGCGGGGGGTACAATGAGCAGTACTTC.